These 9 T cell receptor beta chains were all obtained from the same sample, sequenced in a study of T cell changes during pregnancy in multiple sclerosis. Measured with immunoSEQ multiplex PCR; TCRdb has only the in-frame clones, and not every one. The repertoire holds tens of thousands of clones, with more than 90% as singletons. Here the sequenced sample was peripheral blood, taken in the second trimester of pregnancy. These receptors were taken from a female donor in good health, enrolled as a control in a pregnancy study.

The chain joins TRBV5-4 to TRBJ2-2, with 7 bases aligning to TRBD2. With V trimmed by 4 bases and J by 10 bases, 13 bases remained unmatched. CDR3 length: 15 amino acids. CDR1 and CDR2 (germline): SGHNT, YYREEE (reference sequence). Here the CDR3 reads CASSRGGSDTSELFF. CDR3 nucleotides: TGTGCCAGCAGCCGCGGGGGAAGCGATACCTCGGAGCTGTTTTTT.

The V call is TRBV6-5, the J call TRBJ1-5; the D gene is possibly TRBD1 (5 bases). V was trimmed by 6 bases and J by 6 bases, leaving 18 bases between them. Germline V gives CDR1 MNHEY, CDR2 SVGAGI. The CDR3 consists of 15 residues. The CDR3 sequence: CASRSLQMGRQPQHF. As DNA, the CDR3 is TGTGCCAGCAGATCTCTCCAGATGGGGCGTCAGCCCCAGCATTTT.

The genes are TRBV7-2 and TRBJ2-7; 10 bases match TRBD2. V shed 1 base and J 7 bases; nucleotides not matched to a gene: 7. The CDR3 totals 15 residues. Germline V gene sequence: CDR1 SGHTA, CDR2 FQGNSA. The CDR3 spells CASSLVSGGAWEQYF. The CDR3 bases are TGTGCCAGCAGCTTAGTAAGCGGGGGGGCCTGGGAGCAGTACTTC.

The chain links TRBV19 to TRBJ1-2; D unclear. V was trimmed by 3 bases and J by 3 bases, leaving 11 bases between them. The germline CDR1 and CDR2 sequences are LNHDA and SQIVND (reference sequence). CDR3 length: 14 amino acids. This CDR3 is CASSIGRADYGYTF. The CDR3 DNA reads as TGTGCCAGTAGTATTGGGCGGGCGGACTATGGCTACACCTTC.

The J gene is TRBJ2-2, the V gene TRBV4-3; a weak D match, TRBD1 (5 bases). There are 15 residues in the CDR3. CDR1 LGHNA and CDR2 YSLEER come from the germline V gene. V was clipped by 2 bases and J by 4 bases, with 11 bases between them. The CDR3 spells CASSQRWGGTGELFF. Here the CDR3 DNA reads TGCGCCAGCAGCCAACGGTGGGGCGGCACCGGGGAGCTGTTTTTT.

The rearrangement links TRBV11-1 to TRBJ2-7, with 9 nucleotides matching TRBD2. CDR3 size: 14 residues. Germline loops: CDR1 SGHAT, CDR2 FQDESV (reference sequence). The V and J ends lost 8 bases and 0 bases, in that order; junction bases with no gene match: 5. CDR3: CASGRSGGSYEQYF. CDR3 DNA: TGTGCCAGCGGCCGTAGCGGGGGCTCCTACGAGCAGTACTTC.

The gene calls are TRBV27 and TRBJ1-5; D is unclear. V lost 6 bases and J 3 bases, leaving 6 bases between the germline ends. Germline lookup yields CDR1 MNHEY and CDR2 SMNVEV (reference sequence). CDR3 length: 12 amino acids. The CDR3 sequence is CASRNYNQPQHF. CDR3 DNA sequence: TGTGCCAGCAGAAACTACAATCAGCCCCAGCATTTT.

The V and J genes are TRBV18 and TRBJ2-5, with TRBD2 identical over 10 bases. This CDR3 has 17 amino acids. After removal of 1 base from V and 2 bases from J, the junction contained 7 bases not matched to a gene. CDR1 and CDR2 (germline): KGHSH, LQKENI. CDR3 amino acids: CASSPLAGGKMQETQYF. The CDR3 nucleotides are TGTGCCAGCTCACCACTAGCGGGGGGCAAAATGCAAGAGACCCAGTACTTC. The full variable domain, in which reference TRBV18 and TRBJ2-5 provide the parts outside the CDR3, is NAGVMQNPRHLVRRRGQEARLRCSPMKGHSHVYWYRQLPEEGLKFMVYLQKENIIDESGMPKERFSAEFPKEGPSILRIQQVVRGDSAAYFCASSPLAGGKMQETQYFGPGTRLLVL.

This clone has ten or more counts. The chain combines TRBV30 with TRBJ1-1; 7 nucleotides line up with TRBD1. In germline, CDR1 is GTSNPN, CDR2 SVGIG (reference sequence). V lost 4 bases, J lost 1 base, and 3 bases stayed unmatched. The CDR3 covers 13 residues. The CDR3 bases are TGTGCCTGGACAGGGGGAAAGAACACTGAAGCTTTCTTT. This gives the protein CAWTGGKNTEAFF.